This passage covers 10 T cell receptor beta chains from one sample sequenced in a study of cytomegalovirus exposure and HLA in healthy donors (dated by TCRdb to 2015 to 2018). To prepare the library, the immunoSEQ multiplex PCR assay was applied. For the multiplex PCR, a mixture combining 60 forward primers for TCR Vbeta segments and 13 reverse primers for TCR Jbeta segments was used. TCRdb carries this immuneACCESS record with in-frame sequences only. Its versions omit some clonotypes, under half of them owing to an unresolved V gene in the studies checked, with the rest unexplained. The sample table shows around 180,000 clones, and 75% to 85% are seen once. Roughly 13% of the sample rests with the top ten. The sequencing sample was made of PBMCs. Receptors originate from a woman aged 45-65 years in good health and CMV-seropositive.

The DNA for the CDR3 is TGTGCCAGTAGTCCACAGGCTCCCTCTGGAAACACCATATATTTT. This encodes CASSPQAPSGNTIYF. The chain combines TRBV19 with TRBJ1-3; weak D call: TRBD1 (5 bases). The CDR3 runs to 15 residues. CDR1 is LNHDA, CDR2 SQIVND, per germline (reference sequence). Trimming left V 5 bases short and J 0 bases short, with 11 bases between.

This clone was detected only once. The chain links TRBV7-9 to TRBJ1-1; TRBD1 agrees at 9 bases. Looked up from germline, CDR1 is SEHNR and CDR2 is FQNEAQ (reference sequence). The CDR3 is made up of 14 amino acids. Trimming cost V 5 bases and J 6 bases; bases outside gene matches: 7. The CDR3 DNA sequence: TGTGCCAGCAGCATACCGGGACAGGGCTCTGAAGCTTTCTTT. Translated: CASSIPGQGSEAFF.

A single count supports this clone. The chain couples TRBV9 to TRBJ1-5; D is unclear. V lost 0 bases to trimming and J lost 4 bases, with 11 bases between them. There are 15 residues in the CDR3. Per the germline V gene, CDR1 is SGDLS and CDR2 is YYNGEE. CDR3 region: CASSVVPEPNQPQHF. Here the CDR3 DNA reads TGTGCCAGCAGCGTAGTACCAGAACCTAATCAGCCCCAGCATTTT.

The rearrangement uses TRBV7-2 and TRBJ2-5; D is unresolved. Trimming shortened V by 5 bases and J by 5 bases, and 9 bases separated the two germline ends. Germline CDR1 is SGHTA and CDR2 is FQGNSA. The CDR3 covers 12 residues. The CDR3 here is CASSRAGETQYF. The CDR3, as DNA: TGTGCCAGCAGCCGAGCCGGGGAGACCCAGTACTTC.

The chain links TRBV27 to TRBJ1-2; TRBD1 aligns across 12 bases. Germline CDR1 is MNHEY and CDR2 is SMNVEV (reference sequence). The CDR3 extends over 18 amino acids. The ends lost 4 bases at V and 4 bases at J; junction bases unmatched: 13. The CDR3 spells CASSSYPGTGGRSYGYTF. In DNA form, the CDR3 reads TGTGCCAGCAGTTCTTACCCCGGGACAGGGGGCAGGAGCTATGGCTACACCTTC.

In nucleotides, the CDR3 is TGTGCCAGCAGTGACTGGACAGGGGCATCACCCCTCCACTTT. The encoded protein is CASSDWTGASPLHF. The V gene is TRBV6-5, the J gene TRBJ1-6; 9 positions match TRBD1. Germline values: CDR1 MNHEY, CDR2 SVGAGI. This CDR3 has 14 residues. V trimming: 5 bases; J trimming: 10 bases; junction bases outside the gene matches: 6.

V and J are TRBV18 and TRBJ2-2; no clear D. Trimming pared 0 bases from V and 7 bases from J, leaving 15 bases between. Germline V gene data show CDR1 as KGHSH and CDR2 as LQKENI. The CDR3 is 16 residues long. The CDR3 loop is CASSPPMAGQDGELFF. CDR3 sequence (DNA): TGTGCCAGCTCACCACCGATGGCAGGCCAAGACGGGGAGCTGTTTTTT.

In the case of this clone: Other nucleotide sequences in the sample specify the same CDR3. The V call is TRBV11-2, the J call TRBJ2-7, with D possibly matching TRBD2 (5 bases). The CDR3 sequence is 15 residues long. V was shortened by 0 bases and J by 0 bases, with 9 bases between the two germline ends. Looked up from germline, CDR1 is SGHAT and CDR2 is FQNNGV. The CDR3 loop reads CASSLERESSYEQYF. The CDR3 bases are TGTGCCAGCAGCTTAGAGAGGGAATCCTCCTACGAGCAGTACTTC. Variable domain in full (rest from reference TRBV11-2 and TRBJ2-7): EAGVAQSPRYKIIEKRQSVAFWCNPISGHATLYWYQQILGQGPKLLIQFQNNGVVDDSQLPKDRFSAERLKGVDSTLKIQPAKLEDSAVYLCASSLERESSYEQYFGPGTRLTVT.

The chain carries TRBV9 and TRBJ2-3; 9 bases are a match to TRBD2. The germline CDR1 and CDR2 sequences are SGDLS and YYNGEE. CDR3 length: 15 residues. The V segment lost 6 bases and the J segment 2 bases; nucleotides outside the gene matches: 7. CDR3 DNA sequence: TGTGCCAGCAATCGACTAGCGGAGTACACAGATACGCAGTATTTT. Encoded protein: CASNRLAEYTDTQYF.

The CDR3 DNA reads TGTGCCAGCAGCTTGAATAGCGGGGGGATCGACGAGCAGTACTTC. It is translated as CASSLNSGGIDEQYF. The chain carries TRBV5-4 and TRBJ2-7; 10 bases agree with TRBD2. J gave up 5 bases and V 1 base, and 6 bases lay outside the gene matches. This CDR3 comprises 15 residues. Looked up from germline, CDR1 is SGHNT and CDR2 is YYREEE (reference sequence).